The 29 T cell receptor beta chains in this list originate from one sample, sequenced in a study of CD8 T cells in Susac syndrome. Reverse transcription of about 0.45 to 1 ug RNA was performed with random hexamers. MiXCR was run by TCRdb on the immunoSEQ multiplex PCR reads, yielding one entry per CDR3 protein. In the table there are 130,000 to 150,000 distinct CDR3 sequences, approximately 95% of which are singletons. Sequenced input: CD8+ T cells from PBMCs. The source is a human donor in good health.

J is TRBJ2-1 and V is TRBV7-9; D is possibly TRBD2 (6 bases). In germline, CDR1 is SEHNR, CDR2 FQNEAQ (reference sequence). V gave up 5 bases and J gave up 6 bases, with 14 bases separating them. The CDR3 sequence is 14 residues long. The CDR3 nucleotides read TGTGCCAGCAGCCCAGGGCCCGGGGGCAATGAGCAGTTCTTC. This encodes CASSPGPGGNEQFF. The full variable domain, rest sourced from reference TRBV7-9 and TRBJ2-1, is DTGVSQNPRHKITKRGQNVTFRCDPISEHNRLYWYRQTLGQGPEFLTYFQNEAQLEKSRLLSDRFSAERPKGSFSTLEIQRTEQGDSAMYLCASSPGPGGNEQFFGPGTRLTVL.

J is TRBJ1-3 and V is TRBV12-3 or TRBV12-4, with a weak D call TRBD1 (6 bases). This CDR3 region has 15 residues. V shed 4 bases and J shed 0 bases, with 10 bases lying between them. Written as DNA, the CDR3 is TGTGCCAGCAGTTCGACAGGCAGCTCTGGAAACACCATATATTTT. Encoded protein: CASSSTGSSGNTIYF.

This clonotype was seen just once. The rearrangement links TRBV4-1 to TRBJ2-1; D possibly corresponds to TRBD2 (6 bases). The length of the CDR3 is 11 residues. The germline V gene encodes CDR1 MGHRA and CDR2 YSYEKL. Trimming took 3 bases from V and 10 from J, leaving 7 bases between them. As DNA, the CDR3 is TGCGCCAGCAGCCACCGGGGGGAGCAGTTCTTC. This translates into CASSHRGEQFF.

The chain joins TRBV20-1 to TRBJ1-4; the D gene is possibly TRBD1 (6 bases). V shed 1 base and J shed 8 bases, with 14 bases lying between them. Germline-derived CDR1 and CDR2 are DFQATT and SNEGSKA (reference sequence). The CDR3 is 14 amino acids. CDR3 bases: TGCAGTGCTAGAGTCGGGGGGCCGGGCGAAAAACTGTTTTTT. This translates into CSARVGGPGEKLFF.

The V and J genes are TRBV7-9 and TRBJ2-5, with D uncertain. The CDR3 is 11 residues long. The germline V and J ends were trimmed by 9 bases and 5 bases, with 10 bases remaining between them. Germline assignment: CDR1 SEHNR and CDR2 FQNEAQ (reference sequence). The CDR3 loop reads CARESGETQYF. CDR3 bases: TGTGCCAGGGAATCCGGGGAGACCCAGTACTTC.

V and J are TRBV29-1 and TRBJ1-2, with 8 bases that match TRBD1. With 7 bases clipped from V and 3 bases from J, the junction kept 4 bases outside the gene matches. Germline V gene data show CDR1 as SQVTM and CDR2 as ANQGSEA. The length of the CDR3 is 12 residues. The DNA for the CDR3 is TGCAGCGCTAGGGGACAGGACTATGGCTACACCTTC. Encoded protein: CSARGQDYGYTF.

This chain links TRBV6-5 with TRBJ2-5; D could derive from TRBD1 or TRBD2 (5 bases each). V dropped 4 bases and J dropped 7 bases, with 13 bases sitting between them. Germline assignment: CDR1 MNHEY and CDR2 SVGAGI. This CDR3 is built from 13 residues. CDR3 sequence reads: CASSSGTEGTQYF. The CDR3 DNA follows: TGTGCCAGCAGTTCAGGGACCGAGGGGACCCAGTACTTC.

This chain joins TRBV7-9 and TRBJ2-1, with 7 nucleotides matching TRBD2. Trimming removed 4 bases from V and 4 bases from J; junction bases left unmatched: 4. CDR3 size: 14 residues. Germline V gene lookup returns CDR1 SEHNR and CDR2 FQNEAQ (reference sequence). CDR3 bases: TGTGCCAGCAGCTATACAGCGGGGTACAATGAGCAGTTCTTC. Its protein is CASSYTAGYNEQFF.

The chain recombines TRBV20-1 with TRBJ2-1, with D possibly being TRBD1 (7 bases). Germline V CDR1 and CDR2: DFQATT, SNEGSKA (reference sequence). Trimming stripped 6 bases from V and 1 base from J, with 13 bases between. The CDR3 contains 14 residues. CDR3: CSAGQAGSYNEQFF. CDR3 nucleotides: TGCAGTGCCGGACAGGCGGGATCCTACAATGAGCAGTTCTTC.

V and J are TRBV7-8 and TRBJ2-1; 13 bases line up with TRBD2. The ends lost 5 bases at V and 3 bases at J; junction bases unmatched: 7. Germline loops: CDR1 SGHVS, CDR2 FQNEAQ. CDR3 length equals 17 residues. In DNA form, the CDR3 reads TGTGCCAGCAGCGGACGAGGACTAGCGGGAGTCTACAATGAGCAGTTCTTC. Protein product: CASSGRGLAGVYNEQFF.

V is TRBV7-2 and J is TRBJ2-3; the D is unclear. Germline V gene sequence: CDR1 SGHTA, CDR2 FQGNSA. CDR3 length: 16 residues. V gave up 0 bases and J gave up 2 bases, with 12 bases separating them. This CDR3 reads CASSLAGYSFTDTQYF. Written as DNA, the CDR3 is TGTGCCAGCAGCTTAGCAGGCTACTCCTTCACAGATACGCAGTATTTT.

The J gene is TRBJ2-7, the V gene TRBV7-9; D is possibly TRBD2 (6 bases). With 5 bases removed from V and 4 bases from J, the gap between germline ends came to 18 bases. Germline V gene data show CDR1 as SEHNR and CDR2 as FQNEAQ (reference sequence). This CDR3 contains 15 residues. Here the CDR3 DNA reads TGTGCCAGCAGCGGGAAGGTACCGGGAGTTTACGAGCAGTACTTC. Its protein product is CASSGKVPGVYEQYF.

The J gene is TRBJ2-1, the V gene TRBV2; possible D gene TRBD2, 6 bases. Germline V gene data show CDR1 as SNHLY and CDR2 as FYNNEI. The CDR3 is 20 residues long. The ends were cut back, 6 bases at V and 8 bases at J, with 35 bases in the middle. The CDR3 sequence is CASSSLPPAGSAIWVDEQFF. CDR3 in DNA: TGTGCCAGCAGCAGCCTCCCCCCCGCGGGAAGCGCGATATGGGTCGATGAGCAGTTCTTC.

This chain connects TRBV29-1 to TRBJ2-7; TRBD2 aligns across 11 bases. Germline V gene data show CDR1 as SQVTM and CDR2 as ANQGSEA. The CDR3 is 15 amino acids. Trimming cost V 6 bases and J 4 bases; bases outside gene matches: 11. CDR3 sequence: CSVRPSTSGSYEQYF. The CDR3, as DNA: TGCAGCGTCCGCCCTTCTACTAGCGGGAGTTACGAGCAGTACTTC.

The chain recombines TRBV28 with TRBJ1-1; D gene unclear. This CDR3 contains 15 residues. Germline V lookup: CDR1 MDHEN, CDR2 SYDVKM. V lost 5 bases to trimming and J lost 0 bases, with 13 bases between them. This CDR3 reads CASSILGNMNTEAFF. The DNA of the CDR3 is TGTGCCAGCAGTATATTGGGCAACATGAACACTGAAGCTTTCTTT.

J is TRBJ2-7 and V is TRBV6-2 or TRBV6-3; 12 bases align to TRBD2. The V segment lost 5 bases and the J segment 2 bases; nucleotides outside the gene matches: 1. This CDR3 contains 14 residues. CDR1 is MNHEY, CDR2 SVGEGT, per germline. The CDR3 sequence is CASSTSGRPYEQYF. DNA for the CDR3: TGTGCCAGCAGTACTAGCGGGAGGCCCTACGAGCAGTACTTC.

The chain joins TRBV7-8 to TRBJ2-7; D perhaps matches TRBD1 (5 bases). The germline V gene has CDR1 SGHVS and CDR2 FQNEAQ. Trimming stripped 5 bases from V and 2 bases from J, with 10 bases between. The CDR3 extends over 13 amino acids. The CDR3 coding sequence is TGTGCCAGCAGCCGGACACCTGCCTACGAGCAGTACTTC. Amino acid sequence: CASSRTPAYEQYF.

The rearrangement joins TRBV9 to TRBJ2-1; D is undetermined. Germline assignment: CDR1 SGDLS and CDR2 YYNGEE. The CDR3 spans 14 residues. V was clipped by 0 bases and J by 6 bases, with 10 bases between them. The CDR3 coding sequence is TGTGCCAGCAGCGTAGGGACCAAACCCAATGAGCAGTTCTTC. Protein product: CASSVGTKPNEQFF.

This sequence joins TRBV6-1 and TRBJ2-1, with TRBD2 identical over 9 bases. The CDR3 is 16 residues long. Germline-derived CDR1 and CDR2 are MNHNS and SASEGT. The V and J ends lost 4 bases and 7 bases, in that order; junction bases with no gene match: 11. CDR3 coding DNA: TGTGCCAGCAGTGGAACACTAGCGGGTGGTGGTAATGAGCAGTTCTTC. Translating gives CASSGTLAGGGNEQFF.

The chain couples TRBV27 to TRBJ2-7, with 10 bases matching TRBD2. In germline, CDR1 is MNHEY, CDR2 SMNVEV (reference sequence). The V segment lost 3 bases and the J segment 7 bases; nucleotides outside the gene matches: 9. The CDR3 covers 15 residues. CDR3 residues: CASSLFPSGRGEQYF. Written as DNA, the CDR3 is TGTGCCAGCAGTTTGTTCCCTAGCGGGAGAGGGGAGCAGTACTTC.

The CDR3 loop reads CASSSSDRGLVLTF. In DNA, the CDR3 is TGTGCCAGCAGCAGCTCAGACAGGGGGCTTGTCCTGACTTTC. The J gene is TRBJ2-6, the V gene TRBV7-9; 10 positions match TRBD1. V lost 5 bases, J lost 13 bases, and 8 bases stayed unmatched. The CDR3 contains 14 residues. Germline CDR1 is SEHNR and CDR2 is FQNEAQ (reference sequence).

This rearrangement joins TRBV20-1 to TRBJ2-1; D gene uncertain. Trimming cost V 1 base and J 9 bases, with 13 bases left between them. The CDR3 consists of 13 residues. Germline values: CDR1 DFQATT, CDR2 SNEGSKA (reference sequence). Here the CDR3 reads CSARGLPWGEQFF. CDR3 coding DNA: TGCAGTGCTAGAGGACTTCCGTGGGGTGAGCAGTTCTTC.

The gene calls are TRBV19 and TRBJ1-5, with D possibly being TRBD1 (6 bases). Trimming shortened V by 8 bases and J by 7 bases, and 12 bases separated the two germline ends. The CDR3 sequence is 12 residues long. Germline CDR1 and CDR2: LNHDA and SQIVND (reference sequence). In DNA form, the CDR3 reads TGTGCCAGTGCACAGGGCGGACAGCCCCAGCATTTT. Protein: CASAQGGQPQHF.

The chain recombines TRBV29-1 with TRBJ2-3; the D gene could be TRBD1 or TRBD2 (6 bases each). Between the trimmed V and J ends, which lost 3 bases and 3 bases, there was a span of 16 bases. CDR1 SQVTM and CDR2 ANQGSEA come from the germline V gene. The CDR3 totals 15 residues. CDR3 region: CSVDLVTGGTDTQYF. CDR3 coding DNA: TGCAGCGTTGATTTGGTGACAGGAGGGACAGATACGCAGTATTTT.

The chain joins TRBV4-2 to TRBJ2-1; 8 bases agree with TRBD2. V shed 0 bases and J 7 bases; nucleotides not matched to a gene: 11. CDR3 size: 17 residues. The germline V gene has CDR1 LGHNA and CDR2 YNFKEQ. The CDR3 sequence is CASSQEVPGLGSNEQFF. DNA for the CDR3: TGTGCCAGCAGCCAAGAGGTTCCGGGACTAGGGTCAAATGAGCAGTTCTTC.

V usage is TRBV27 and J usage is TRBJ1-1; the D is unclear. Germline CDR1 MNHEY, CDR2 SMNVEV (reference sequence). The V end lost 8 bases, the J end lost 1 base, and 8 bases lay between the germline ends. CDR3 length equals 12 residues. This chain's CDR3 is CASGHQNTEAFF. CDR3 nucleotide sequence: TGTGCCAGCGGTCATCAGAACACTGAAGCTTTCTTT.

This chain joins TRBV13 and TRBJ2-7; D perhaps matches TRBD2 (6 bases). CDR1 and CDR2 from the germline V gene are PRHDT and FYEKMQ (reference sequence). The ends were cut back, 4 bases at V and 5 bases at J, with 18 bases in the middle. The CDR3 sequence is 15 residues long. The CDR3 region has the DNA TGTGCCAGCAGCTACCGACTAGTGGGTGCGGACGAGCAGTACTTC. Its protein product is CASSYRLVGADEQYF.

V is TRBV27 and J is TRBJ1-1, with a weak D call TRBD1 (5 bases). Trimming shortened V by 2 bases and J by 3 bases, and 10 bases separated the two germline ends. This CDR3 has 14 residues. Germline V gene sequence: CDR1 MNHEY, CDR2 SMNVEV (reference sequence). CDR3 coding DNA: TGTGCCAGCAGTTTAACGACAGTTCACACTGAAGCTTTCTTT. Protein: CASSLTTVHTEAFF.

The chain carries TRBV20-1 and TRBJ2-1; D unclear. CDR3 size: 17 residues. V was pared by 1 base and J by 2 bases, with 18 bases between. The germline V gene has CDR1 DFQATT and CDR2 SNEGSKA (reference sequence). For the CDR3, the DNA is TGCAGTGCTAGAGTATTCTCGGCCAGCCCAACCTACAATGAGCAGTTCTTC. The encoded protein is CSARVFSASPTYNEQFF.